This T cell receptor (beta chain) appears in the sequencing data of a study of blood T cells in healthy people across ages. Notes on the study in general: There were more naive CD4+ cells and higher diversity in long-lived donors than in aged donors. Because donor CMV status was unknown, expanded clonotype changes were possibly confounded.

As concerns this clonotype: Its antigen is unidentified.

It was with a sample-barcoded 5' primer and a J-beta primer mix that a second PCR of about 7 to 12 cycles was run. Tags on each cDNA molecule came from a template-switch adaptor with 12 random nucleotides. TCRdb reprocessed the 5' RACE reads with MiXCR, giving one entry per CDR3 protein. The data contain about 1.5 million distinct CDR3 sequences, approximately 43% of them singletons. The CDR3 loop spans 17 amino acids. Trimming cost V 5 bases and J 0 bases; bases outside gene matches: 12. In germline, CDR1 is SGHDN, CDR2 FVKESK. The source material was blood. The chain recombines TRBV14 with TRBJ2-7, with 8 bases identical to TRBD1. The receptor was derived from a woman in her late teens or twenties in good health. CDR3 sequence reads: CASSVGQGKRSSYEQYF. As DNA, the CDR3 is TGTGCCAGCAGCGTTGGACAGGGCAAGAGAAGCTCCTACGAGCAGTACTTC. Using reference TRBV14 and TRBJ2-7 for the parts outside the CDR3, the full variable domain is EAGVTQFPSHSVIEKGQTVTLRCDPISGHDNLYWYRRVMGKEIKFLLHFVKESKQDESGMPNNRFLAERTGGTYSTLKVQPAELEDSGVYFCASSVGQGKRSSYEQYFGPGTRLTVT.